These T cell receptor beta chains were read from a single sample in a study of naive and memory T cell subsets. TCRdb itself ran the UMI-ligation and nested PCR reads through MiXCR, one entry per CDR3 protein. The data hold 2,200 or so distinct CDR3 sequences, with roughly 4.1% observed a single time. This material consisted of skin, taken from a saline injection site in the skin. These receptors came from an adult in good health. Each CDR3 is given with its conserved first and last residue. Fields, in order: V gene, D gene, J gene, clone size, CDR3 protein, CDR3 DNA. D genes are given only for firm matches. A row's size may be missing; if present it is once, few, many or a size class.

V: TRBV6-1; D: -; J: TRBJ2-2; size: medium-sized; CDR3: CASSELPGVGELFF; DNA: TGTGCCAGCAGTGAACTGCCCGGGGTCGGGGAGCTGTTTTTT
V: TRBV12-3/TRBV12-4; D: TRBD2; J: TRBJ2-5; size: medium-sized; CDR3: CASSLSGVLTETQYF; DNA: TGTGCCAGCAGTTTAAGCGGGGTATTGACGGAGACCCAGTACTTC
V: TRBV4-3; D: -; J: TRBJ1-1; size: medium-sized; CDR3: CASSQDVSQVNTEAFF; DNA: TGCGCCAGCAGCCAAGATGTTTCCCAGGTGAACACTGAAGCTTTCTTT
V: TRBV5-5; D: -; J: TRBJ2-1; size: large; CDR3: CASSIDYNEQFF; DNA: TGTGCCAGCAGCATAGACTACAATGAGCAGTTCTTC
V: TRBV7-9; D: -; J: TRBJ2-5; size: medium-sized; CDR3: CASSLKPETQYF; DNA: TGTGCCAGCAGCTTAAAGCCAGAGACCCAGTACTTC
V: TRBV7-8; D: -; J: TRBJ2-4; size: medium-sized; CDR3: CASSLEEGSIQYF; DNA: TGTGCCAGCAGCTTAGAGGAGGGAAGCATTCAGTACTTC
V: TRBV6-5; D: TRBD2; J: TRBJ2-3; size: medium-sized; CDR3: CASSYSRVASGGATDTQYF; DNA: TGTGCCAGCAGTTACTCCCGGGTTGCTAGCGGGGGGGCTACAGATACGCAGTATTTT
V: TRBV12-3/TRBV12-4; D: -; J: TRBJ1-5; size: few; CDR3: CASSWRPFTPQAQHF; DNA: TGTGCCAGCAGTTGGCGTCCGTTCACTCCCCAAGCCCAGCATTTT
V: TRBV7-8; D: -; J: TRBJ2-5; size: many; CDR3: CASSSYREFAMVTQYF; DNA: TGTGCCAGCAGCTCCTACAGGGAGTTCGCGATGGTGACCCAGTACTTC
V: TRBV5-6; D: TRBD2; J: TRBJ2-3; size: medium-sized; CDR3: CASSWRGTSGGWVYQDTQYF; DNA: TGTGCCAGCAGCTGGAGGGGGACTAGCGGGGGTTGGGTGTATCAAGATACGCAGTATTTT
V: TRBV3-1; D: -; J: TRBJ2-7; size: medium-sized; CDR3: CASVGRDNYEQYF; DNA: TGTGCCAGCGTTGGAAGGGACAACTACGAGCAGTACTTC
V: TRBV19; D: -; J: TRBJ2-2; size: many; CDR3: CASSKKGLMNTGELFF; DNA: TGTGCCAGTAGTAAAAAGGGACTTATGAACACCGGGGAGCTGTTTTTT
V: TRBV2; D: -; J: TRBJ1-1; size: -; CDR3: CASHRVMFDTEAFF; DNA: TGTGCCAGCCACAGGGTTATGTTTGACACTGAAGCTTTCTTT
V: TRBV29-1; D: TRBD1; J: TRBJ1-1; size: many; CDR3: CSVEGRQGAMAEAFF; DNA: TGCAGCGTTGAAGGCCGACAGGGAGCGATGGCTGAAGCTTTCTTT
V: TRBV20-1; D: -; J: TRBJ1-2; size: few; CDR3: CSARGEFINYGYTF; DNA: TGCAGTGCTAGGGGGGAGTTTATTAACTATGGCTACACCTTC
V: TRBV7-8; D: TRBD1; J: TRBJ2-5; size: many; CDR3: CASSLSRGETQYF; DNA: TGTGCCAGCAGCTTATCCAGGGGGGAGACCCAGTACTTC
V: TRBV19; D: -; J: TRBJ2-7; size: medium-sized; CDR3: CASSQFGGGTYEQYF; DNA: TGTGCCAGTAGTCAATTCGGAGGGGGAACCTACGAGCAGTACTTC
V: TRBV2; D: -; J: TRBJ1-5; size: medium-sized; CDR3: CASSEEGWFTDRRPQHF; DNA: TGTGCCAGCAGTGAAGAGGGTTGGTTTACCGATCGTCGCCCCCAGCATTTT
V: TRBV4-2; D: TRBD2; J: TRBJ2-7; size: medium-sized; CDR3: CASSQGSSGEPYEQYF; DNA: TGTGCCAGCAGCCAGGGTTCTAGCGGGGAGCCTTACGAGCAGTACTTC
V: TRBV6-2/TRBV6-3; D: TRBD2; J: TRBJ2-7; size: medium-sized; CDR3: CASSYSLAGGSYEQYF; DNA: TGTGCCAGCAGTTACTCGCTAGCGGGAGGATCCTACGAGCAGTACTTC
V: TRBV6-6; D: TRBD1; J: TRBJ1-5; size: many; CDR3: CASSRGQGKSIGQPQHF; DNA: TGTGCCAGCAGCCGGGGACAGGGGAAAAGTATAGGTCAGCCCCAGCATTTT
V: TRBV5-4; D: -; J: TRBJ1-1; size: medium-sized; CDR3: CASSLGPAEAFF; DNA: TGTGCCAGCAGCCTAGGTCCGGCTGAAGCTTTCTTT
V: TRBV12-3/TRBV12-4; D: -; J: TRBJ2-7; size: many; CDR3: CASSTRGEQYF; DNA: TGTGCCAGCAGTACCAGGGGCGAGCAGTACTTC
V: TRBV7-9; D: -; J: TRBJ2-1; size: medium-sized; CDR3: CASRGIGYNEQFF; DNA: TGTGCCAGCAGGGGGATAGGGTACAATGAGCAGTTCTTC
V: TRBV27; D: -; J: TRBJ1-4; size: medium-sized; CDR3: CASSGAGGRRGEKLFF; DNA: TGTGCCAGCAGTGGGGCCGGCGGGCGAAGGGGTGAAAAACTGTTTTTT
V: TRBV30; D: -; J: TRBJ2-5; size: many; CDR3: CAWSISETQYF; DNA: TGTGCCTGGAGTATCAGCGAGACCCAGTACTTC
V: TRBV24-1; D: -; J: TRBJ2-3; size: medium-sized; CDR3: CATSDFETDTQYF; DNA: TGTGCCACCAGTGATTTCGAGACAGATACGCAGTATTTT
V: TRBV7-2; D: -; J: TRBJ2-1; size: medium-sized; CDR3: CASSLASGLYNEQFF; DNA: TGTGCCAGCAGCTTAGCTAGCGGTTTATACAATGAGCAGTTCTTC
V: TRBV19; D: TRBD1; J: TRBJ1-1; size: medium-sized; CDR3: CATQTGGEDTEAFF; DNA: TGTGCCACCCAGACAGGGGGCGAGGACACTGAAGCTTTCTTT
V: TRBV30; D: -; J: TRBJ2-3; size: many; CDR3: CAWSAPGTQYF; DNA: TGTGCCTGGAGTGCACCTGGTACGCAGTATTTT
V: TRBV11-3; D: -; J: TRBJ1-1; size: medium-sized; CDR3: CASSLDGRGGDTEAFF; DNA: TGTGCCAGCAGCTTAGATGGCCGGGGGGGGGACACTGAAGCTTTCTTT
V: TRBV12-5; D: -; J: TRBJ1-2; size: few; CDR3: CASGPIGGLRYTF; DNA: TGTGCTAGTGGTCCGATCGGAGGATTGAGGTACACCTTC
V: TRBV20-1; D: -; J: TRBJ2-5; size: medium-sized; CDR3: CSARDGGSLETQYF; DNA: TGCAGTGCTAGAGATGGGGGGAGCCTGGAGACCCAGTACTTC
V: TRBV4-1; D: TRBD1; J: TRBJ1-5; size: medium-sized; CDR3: CASSQVFLTGVGQPQHF; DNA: TGCGCCAGCAGCCAAGTTTTTTTGACAGGGGTCGGTCAGCCCCAGCATTTT
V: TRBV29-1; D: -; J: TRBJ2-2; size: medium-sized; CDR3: CSAGSTGELFF; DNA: TGCAGCGCGGGGAGTACCGGGGAGCTGTTTTTT
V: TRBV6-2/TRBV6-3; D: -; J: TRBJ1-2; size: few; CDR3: CASSLDSYGYTF; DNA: TGTGCCAGCAGTTTGGACTCCTATGGCTACACCTTC
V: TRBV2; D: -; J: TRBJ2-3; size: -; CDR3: CASNGAGGQPSTDTQYF; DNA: TGTGCCAGCAATGGGGCTGGCGGGCAACCTAGCACAGATACGCAGTATTTT
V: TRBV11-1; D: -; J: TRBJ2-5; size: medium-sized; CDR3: CASSNARDSYRGQTQYF; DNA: TGTGCCAGCAGCAACGCCCGGGACTCCTACCGCGGTCAGACCCAGTACTTC
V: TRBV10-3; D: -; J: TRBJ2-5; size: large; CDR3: CAISDRAPQETQYF; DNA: TGTGCCATCAGTGACAGGGCCCCGCAAGAGACCCAGTACTTC
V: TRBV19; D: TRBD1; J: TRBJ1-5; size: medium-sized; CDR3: CASRSETGSRGGNQPQHF; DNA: TGTGCCAGTAGATCCGAGACAGGGAGTCGGGGTGGCAATCAGCCCCAGCATTTT
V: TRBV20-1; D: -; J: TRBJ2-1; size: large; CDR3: CSASGSGYEQFF; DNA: TGCAGTGCTAGCGGGAGTGGGTATGAGCAGTTCTTC
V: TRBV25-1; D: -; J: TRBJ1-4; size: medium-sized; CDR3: CASSFRGATNEKLFF; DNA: TGTGCCAGCAGTTTTCGGGGGGCGACTAATGAAAAACTGTTTTTT
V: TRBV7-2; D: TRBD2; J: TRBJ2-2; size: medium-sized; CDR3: CASSLAGLAIGELFF; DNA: TGTGCCAGCAGCTTAGCGGGACTAGCGATCGGGGAGCTGTTTTTT
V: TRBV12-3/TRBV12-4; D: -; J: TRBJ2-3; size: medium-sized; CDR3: CASSSSVTGSTDTQYF; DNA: TGTGCCAGCAGCTCGTCTGTGACAGGTAGCACAGATACGCAGTATTTT
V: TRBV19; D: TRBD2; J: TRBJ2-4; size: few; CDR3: CASSMGLAGVEAAKNIQYF; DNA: TGTGCCAGTAGTATGGGACTAGCGGGAGTGGAAGCGGCCAAAAACATTCAGTACTTC
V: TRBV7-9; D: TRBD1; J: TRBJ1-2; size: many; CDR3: CASSRDGTAKEYGYTF; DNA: TGTGCCAGCAGCAGAGATGGGACAGCCAAGGAGTATGGCTACACCTTC
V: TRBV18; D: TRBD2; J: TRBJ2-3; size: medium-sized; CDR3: CASSPYSGSSAYTQYF; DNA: TGTGCCAGCTCACCGTACAGCGGGAGTTCTGCTTATACGCAGTATTTT
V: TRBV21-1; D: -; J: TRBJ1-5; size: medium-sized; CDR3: CASNLWPRLANQPQHF; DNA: TGTGCCAGCAATCTATGGCCGCGCCTCGCCAATCAGCCCCAGCATTTT
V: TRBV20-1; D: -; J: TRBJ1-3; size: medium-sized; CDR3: CSATGTSSGNTIYF; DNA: TGCAGTGCTACCGGGACAAGCTCTGGAAACACCATATATTTT
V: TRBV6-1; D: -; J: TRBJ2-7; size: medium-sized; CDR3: CASSGLAGQSEGEQYF; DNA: TGTGCCAGCAGTGGTCTGGCCGGACAGTCGGAAGGAGAGCAGTACTTC
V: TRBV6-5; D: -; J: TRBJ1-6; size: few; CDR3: CASSFPPLHF; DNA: TGTGCCAGCAGTTTCCCCCCCCTCCACTTT